One sample yielded the 21 T cell receptor beta chains listed below, sequenced in a study of blood T cells in healthy people across ages. Alongside a J-beta primer mix, a sample-barcoded 5' primer served in a second PCR lasting about 6 to 12 cycles. TCRdb redid the calling of the 5' RACE reads with MiXCR, one entry per CDR3 protein. The table records roughly 2 million distinct CDR3 sequences, roughly 52% of them present only once. Sequencing was performed on blood. Receptors originate from a woman aged 40 to 50 in good health.

The chain links TRBV20-1 to TRBJ2-5; the D is unclear. The CDR3 has 14 residues. Trimming took off 6 bases at V and 2 bases at J, with 16 bases between the two ends. Germline values: CDR1 DFQATT, CDR2 SNEGSKA (reference sequence). In DNA, the CDR3 is TGCAGTGCGAAACAGAGGCCTATTCAAGAGACCCAGTACTTC. Translated, it gives CSAKQRPIQETQYF.

The chain links TRBV28 to TRBJ1-2, with 7 bases that match TRBD1. CDR1 and CDR2 from the germline V gene are MDHEN and SYDVKM. V shed 6 bases and J 4 bases; nucleotides not matched to a gene: 8. The CDR3 is made up of 14 amino acids. CDR3 bases: TGTGCCAGCAGCTCTTGGGACAGCTCCTATGGCTACACCTTC. It is translated as CASSSWDSSYGYTF.

This chain joins TRBV6-2 or TRBV6-3 and TRBJ2-1; 11 bases are shared with TRBD2. V gave up 1 base and J gave up 4 bases; unmatched junction bases: 6. Germline CDR1 MNHEY, CDR2 SVGEGT. CDR3 size: 17 residues. CDR3 nucleotides: TGTGCCAGCAGTTACTACCGGACTAGCGGGTCTTACAATGAGCAGTTCTTC. Amino acids: CASSYYRTSGSYNEQFF.

The rearrangement links TRBV2 to TRBJ2-5; D remains ambiguous. CDR3 size: 12 residues. The V gene lost 4 bases and the J gene lost 4 bases, with 7 bases spanning the gap. The germline gives CDR1 SNHLY, CDR2 FYNNEI. The chain's CDR3 is CASSARRETQYF. DNA of the CDR3: TGTGCCAGCAGTGCCAGGAGAGAGACCCAGTACTTC.

Only a few counts were recorded for this clonotype. DNA of the CDR3: TGTGCCAGCAACCCGATCGGGACAGGGAGGGAAGAGACCCAGTACTTC. It is translated as CASNPIGTGREETQYF. The rearrangement links TRBV27 to TRBJ2-5; 9 bases map to TRBD1. CDR1 MNHEY and CDR2 SMNVEV come from the germline V gene (reference sequence). The V and J ends lost 7 bases and 3 bases, in that order; junction bases with no gene match: 12. The CDR3 has 16 amino acids.

This clonotype has just a few counts. This chain joins TRBV5-1 and TRBJ2-7, with 10 positions matching TRBD2. The CDR3 runs 16 residues. With V trimmed by 4 bases and J by 3 bases, 10 bases remained unmatched. Germline CDR1 is SGHRS and CDR2 is YFSETQ. CDR3 bases: TGCGCCAGCAGCCTAGGACTAGCGGCCTCCCGCTACGAGCAGTACTTC. Residues: CASSLGLAASRYEQYF. Filled out from reference TRBV5-1 and TRBJ2-7, the complete variable domain reads KAGVTQTPRYLIKTRGQQVTLSCSPISGHRSVSWYQQTPGQGLQFLFEYFSETQRNKGNFPGRFSGRQFSNSRSEMNVSTLELGDSALYLCASSLGLAASRYEQYFGPGTRLTVT.

This clonotype was detected once. The germline gene is not matched at one end of the junction; a read error may be the cause. The chain employs TRBV4-3 and TRBJ2-7, with 8 bases matching TRBD1. Germline V lookup: CDR1 LGHNA, CDR2 YSLEER. The CDR3 runs 15 residues. The CDR3 DNA reads TGCGTCAGCAGCCAAGGACAGGGCTACTCCTACGAGCAGTACTTC. As protein: CVSSQGQGYSYEQYF.

This clonotype was detected a few times. This chain links TRBV7-2 with TRBJ2-4; D is perhaps TRBD2 (5 bases). Germline V gene lookup returns CDR1 SGHTA and CDR2 FQGNSA. The length of the CDR3 is 17 residues. Deletions cut 1 base from V and 0 bases from J, with 13 bases between. Here the CDR3 DNA reads TGTGCCAGCAGCTTAGAGGCGACTACACTAGCCAAAAACATTCAGTACTTC. The encoded protein is CASSLEATTLAKNIQYF.

In DNA, the CDR3 is TGTGCCAGTTGGGAAAGGACGGAAAAAGAGACCCAGTACTTC. Translated: CASWERTEKETQYF. The chain joins TRBV2 to TRBJ2-5; D is uncertain. The CDR3 is 14 residues long. V lost 9 bases and J lost 3, with 17 bases in between. CDR1 is SNHLY and CDR2 is FYNNEI in the germline V gene.

The chain uses TRBV19 and TRBJ2-3; 9 bases match TRBD2. Unmatched junction bases numbered 5, after V lost 6 bases and J lost 1 base. The CDR3 covers 15 residues. Germline V gives CDR1 LNHDA, CDR2 SQIVND (reference sequence). The DNA of the CDR3 is TGTGCCAGTAGGTACGTAGCGGGGGGCACAGATACGCAGTATTTT. The encoded protein is CASRYVAGGTDTQYF.

The chain links TRBV20-1 to TRBJ2-5; TRBD2 agrees at 9 bases. V lost 0 bases and J lost 1; bases outside the gene matches: 9. The germline V gene has CDR1 DFQATT and CDR2 SNEGSKA (reference sequence). The CDR3 has 17 amino acids. The CDR3 sequence: CSARDAGAGGRQETQYF. CDR3 nucleotide sequence: TGCAGTGCTAGAGATGCGGGGGCGGGGGGGCGCCAAGAGACCCAGTACTTC.

As DNA, the CDR3 is TGTGCCAGCACCTCACAGGGTACTAACTATGGCTACACCTTC. This gives the protein CASTSQGTNYGYTF. The rearrangement uses TRBV6-1 and TRBJ1-2; tentative D call: TRBD1 (6 bases). This CDR3 contains 14 residues. Trimming took off 7 bases at V and 0 bases at J, with 12 bases between the two ends. Germline loops: CDR1 MNHNS, CDR2 SASEGT.

The rearrangement uses TRBV10-3 and TRBJ1-5, with TRBD1 matching 10 bases. V was clipped by 3 bases and J by 5 bases; unmatched bases: 4. The V gene's germline CDR1 is ENHRY and CDR2 SYGVKD. CDR3 length: 15 amino acids. This CDR3 is CAISDGTGEYQPQHF. CDR3 in DNA: TGTGCCATCAGTGACGGGACAGGGGAATATCAGCCCCAGCATTTT.

Only one count was recorded for this clonotype. The chain is built from TRBV20-1 and TRBJ1-5; tentative D call: TRBD1 (6 bases). Looked up from germline, CDR1 is DFQATT and CDR2 is SNEGSKA (reference sequence). There are 14 residues in the CDR3. Trimming stripped 2 bases from V and 4 bases from J, with 12 bases between. For the CDR3, the DNA is TGCAGTGCTAGACGGCGGCAGGGGAATCAGCCCCAGCATTTT. Translating gives CSARRRQGNQPQHF.

The gene calls are TRBV6-5 and TRBJ2-5, with D perhaps matching TRBD2 (6 bases). V lost 2 bases and J 11 bases, leaving 21 bases between the germline ends. CDR3 size: 15 residues. Germline lookup yields CDR1 MNHEY and CDR2 SVGAGI. The CDR3 coding sequence is TGTGCCAGCAGTTACCGGGATCGGGGAACGGGGGAGCAGTACTTC. As protein: CASSYRDRGTGEQYF.

This clonotype was found a few times. The chain recombines TRBV20-1 with TRBJ2-7; D may correspond to TRBD1 or TRBD2 (5 bases each). Trimming shortened V by 5 bases and J by 2 bases, and 16 bases separated the two germline ends. Germline loops: CDR1 DFQATT, CDR2 SNEGSKA (reference sequence). CDR3 length equals 14 residues. The DNA of the CDR3 is TGCAGTGCTGTCCGGGGCGCAGCGGCCTACGAGCAGTACTTC. Translation: CSAVRGAAAYEQYF.

This clonotype was seen a few times. The chain combines TRBV20-1 with TRBJ2-4; the D is unclear. Trimming cost V 2 bases and J 5 bases, with 16 bases left between them. The CDR3 sequence is 15 residues long. The germline V gene has CDR1 DFQATT and CDR2 SNEGSKA (reference sequence). DNA of the CDR3: TGCAGTGCTAGAAATCCCCCGGCTCCGGAAAACATTCAGTACTTC. Translation gives CSARNPPAPENIQYF.

This clonotype was seen only a few times. The CDR3 sequence is CASSFGGQLSTQYF. The CDR3, as DNA: TGTGCCAGCAGTTTTGGGGGACAGTTATCTACGCAGTATTTT. The chain couples TRBV12-3 or TRBV12-4 to TRBJ2-3; TRBD1 agrees at 7 bases. This CDR3 contains 14 residues. V lost 3 bases, J lost 8 bases, and 8 bases stayed unmatched.

This chain joins TRBV5-6 and TRBJ2-7, with a possible D match to TRBD2 (5 bases). CDR3 length equals 15 residues. The V end was cut by 4 bases, the J end by 6 bases, with 20 bases between. Germline V CDR1 and CDR2: SGHDT, YYEEEE. CDR3 coding DNA: TGTGCCAGCAGCCTTGGCGTCGGACTCCTTGGCGAGCAGTACTTC. Its translation is CASSLGVGLLGEQYF.

The chain recombines TRBV20-1 with TRBJ1-2; D not resolved. Germline lookup yields CDR1 DFQATT and CDR2 SNEGSKA (reference sequence). This CDR3 is built from 12 residues. V lost 3 bases and J lost 3, with 8 bases in between. CDR3 coding DNA: TGCAGTGCTAGGGAGAACCACTATGGCTACACCTTC. As protein: CSARENHYGYTF.

The chain recombines TRBV15 with TRBJ1-1; D is ambiguous. V lost 5 bases and J 3 bases, leaving 7 bases between the germline ends. The CDR3 loop spans 12 amino acids. Looked up from germline, CDR1 is LNHNV and CDR2 is YYDKDF (reference sequence). CDR3 loop: CATSSSHTEAFF. The CDR3 DNA follows: TGTGCCACCAGCTCTTCACACACTGAAGCTTTCTTT.